The 29 T cell receptor beta chains below all came from one sample that was sequenced in a study of blood T cell repertoires in COVID-19. Repertoires were generated with immunoSEQ multiplex PCR, while TCRdb's copy carries only in-frame clones and drops some. The sample contains about 97,000 clones, 70% to 90% of which appear only once. The sequenced sample consisted of peripheral blood. Receptors originate from a man aged 50 to 60 with active COVID-19.

The V and J genes are TRBV5-1 and TRBJ2-3; D perhaps matches TRBD1 (5 bases). The germline gives CDR1 SGHRS, CDR2 YFSETQ. The V end was cut by 2 bases, the J end by 2 bases, with 9 bases between. CDR3 length: 14 amino acids. CDR3 nucleotide sequence: TGCGCCAGCAGCTTATTAGGGGCCACAGATACGCAGTATTTT. It translates to CASSLLGATDTQYF. Variable domain in full (rest from reference TRBV5-1 and TRBJ2-3): KAGVTQTPRYLIKTRGQQVTLSCSPISGHRSVSWYQQTPGQGLQFLFEYFSETQRNKGNFPGRFSGRQFSNSRSEMNVSTLELGDSALYLCASSLLGATDTQYFGPGTRLTVL.

This sequence joins TRBV30 and TRBJ2-1; perhaps TRBD2 as D (6 bases). Trimming cost V 0 bases and J 3 bases, with 6 bases left between them. The germline V gene has CDR1 GTSNPN and CDR2 SVGIG (reference sequence). This CDR3 region has 13 residues. Written as DNA, the CDR3 is TGTGCCTGGAGTGTGGACTACTACAATGAGCAGTTCTTC. This encodes CAWSVDYYNEQFF. The variable domain in full, with the rest retrieved from reference TRBV30 and TRBJ2-1, is SQTIHQWPATLVQPVGSPLSLECTVEGTSNPNLYWYRQAAGRGLQLLFYSVGIGQISSEVPQNLSASRPQDRQFILSSKKLLLSDSGFYLCAWSVDYYNEQFFGPGTRLTVL.

V is TRBV5-1 and J is TRBJ1-2, with TRBD1 as a possible D gene (6 bases). Trimming shortened V by 7 bases and J by 0 bases, and 13 bases separated the two germline ends. CDR1 is SGHRS, CDR2 YFSETQ, per germline. The CDR3 length is 14 residues. The CDR3, as DNA: TGCGCCAGCCGGTCAGGGGCTACTAACTATGGCTACACCTTC. This encodes CASRSGATNYGYTF.

The V and J genes are TRBV5-3 and TRBJ2-7, with a possible D match to TRBD2 (6 bases). TRBV5-3 qualifies as an ORF whose function is uncertain. The CDR3 extends over 13 amino acids. Trimming pared 1 base from V and 3 bases from J, leaving 8 bases between. CDR3 sequence reads: CARSLRGNYEQYF. CDR3 coding DNA: TGTGCCAGAAGCTTGCGGGGGAACTACGAGCAGTACTTC.

The chain recombines TRBV5-4 with TRBJ2-7, with 7 bases that match TRBD2. The CDR3 runs to 18 residues. Germline trimming cut 4 bases from V and 6 bases from J; bases unmatched to any gene: 22. The germline gives CDR1 SGHNT, CDR2 YYREEE (reference sequence). CDR3 coding DNA: TGTGCCAGCAGCAAGGAGGGCAGCGGGGCCAAGAAGGTGAGCGAGCAGTACTTC. It translates to CASSKEGSGAKKVSEQYF.

The chain couples TRBV6-5 to TRBJ1-1; TRBD1 matches 9 bases. The CDR3 has 14 residues. The J segment lost 5 bases and the V segment lost 6 bases, leaving 7 bases of the junction unmatched. Per germline, CDR1 MNHEY and CDR2 SVGAGI. The DNA of the CDR3 is TGTGCCAGCAGCAGAGGGACAGGGTATACTGAAGCTTTCTTT. Amino acids: CASSRGTGYTEAFF.

This chain joins TRBV19 and TRBJ2-4, with 7 bases fitting TRBD1. The V gene's germline CDR1 is LNHDA and CDR2 SQIVND (reference sequence). There are 17 residues in the CDR3. With 4 bases clipped from V and 0 bases from J, the junction kept 9 bases outside the gene matches. This chain's CDR3 is CASSRQGPLLAKNIQYF. The CDR3 DNA sequence: TGTGCCAGTAGTAGACAGGGACCACTCCTAGCCAAAAACATTCAGTACTTC.

V is TRBV4-1 and J is TRBJ2-7, with D maybe TRBD1 (6 bases). CDR1 and CDR2 from the germline V gene are MGHRA and YSYEKL. Between the trimmed V and J ends, which lost 2 bases and 0 bases, there was a span of 14 bases. There are 16 residues in the CDR3. The CDR3 loop reads CASSQLPGQFSYEQYF. CDR3 bases: TGCGCCAGCAGCCAACTGCCCGGACAGTTCTCCTACGAGCAGTACTTC.

This rearrangement joins TRBV6-2 or TRBV6-3 to TRBJ2-1; 14 positions match TRBD2. CDR3 length: 17 amino acids. The germline gives CDR1 MNHEY, CDR2 SVGEGT. Unmatched junction bases numbered 14, after V lost 6 bases and J lost 10 bases. CDR3 bases: TGTGCCAGCAGCAGGACTAGCGGGGGGCCCTTCTCGGGAGAGCAGTTCTTC. It encodes CASSRTSGGPFSGEQFF.

This clone was seen once. The chain is built from TRBV10-3 and TRBJ2-1; D perhaps matches TRBD2 (6 bases). The CDR3 has 14 residues. Germline CDR1 reads ENHRY; CDR2 reads SYGVKD. V was shortened by 9 bases and J by 0 bases, with 12 bases between the two germline ends. The CDR3 nucleotides read TGTGCCATTAAAGTAGCGGTCTCCTACAATGAGCAGTTCTTC. It yields the protein CAIKVAVSYNEQFF.

This clone came up a few times. The chain uses TRBV4-1 and TRBJ1-6; D not certain. Per the germline V gene, CDR1 is MGHRA and CDR2 is YSYEKL. CDR3 length: 17 residues. Trimming removed 2 bases at V and 5 bases at J, with 16 bases between. In DNA, the CDR3 is TGCGCCAGCAGCCAAAGATCGTTTCAGGAAAATAATTCACCCCTCCACTTT. This sequence encodes CASSQRSFQENNSPLHF.

V usage is TRBV19 and J usage is TRBJ2-2; D uncertain. Trimming cost V 4 bases and J 1 base, with 4 bases left between them. The germline CDR1 and CDR2 sequences are LNHDA and SQIVND (reference sequence). This CDR3 has 13 amino acids. Here the CDR3 reads CASSNLNTGELFF. The CDR3 DNA reads as TGTGCCAGTAGTAACTTGAACACCGGGGAGCTGTTTTTT.

The sample holds a few counts of this clone. This rearrangement joins TRBV5-1 to TRBJ1-1; D is unresolved. In germline, CDR1 is SGHRS, CDR2 YFSETQ. V shed 0 bases and J shed 11 bases, with 23 bases lying between them. The CDR3 is made up of 16 amino acids. The CDR3 here is CASSLAGRGSYMGAFF. Here the CDR3 DNA reads TGCGCCAGCAGCTTGGCCGGGCGGGGATCCTATATGGGGGCTTTCTTT.

CDR3: CASSYSRGRGDTEAFF. Written as DNA, the CDR3 is TGTGCCAGCAGTTACTCGAGGGGCAGGGGAGACACTGAAGCTTTCTTT. This chain uses TRBV6-5 with TRBJ1-1, with D perhaps TRBD1 (6 bases). Trimming removed 0 bases at V and 3 bases at J, with 14 bases between. The V gene's germline CDR1 is MNHEY and CDR2 SVGAGI. This CDR3 is 16 amino acids long.

The chain joins TRBV7-2 to TRBJ1-6; D gene uncertain. The V end was cut by 2 bases, the J end by 6 bases, with 11 bases between. Germline loops: CDR1 SGHTA, CDR2 FQGNSA. There are 15 residues in the CDR3. CDR3 protein: CASSLFDSLNSPLHF. The CDR3 bases are TGTGCCAGCAGCTTATTTGATAGTCTTAATTCACCCCTCCACTTT.

The J gene is TRBJ1-2, the V gene TRBV19; D is perhaps TRBD1 (6 bases). Trimming took off 0 bases at V and 2 bases at J, with 16 bases between the two ends. Germline CDR1 LNHDA, CDR2 SQIVND (reference sequence). This CDR3 region has 17 residues. The CDR3, as DNA: TGTGCCAGTAGTATAGACCACAGGGCTGGAGAGAACTATGGCTACACCTTC. Its protein is CASSIDHRAGENYGYTF.

The chain is built from TRBV29-1 and TRBJ2-4; weak D call: TRBD1 (5 bases). V lost 6 bases to trimming and J lost 2 bases, with 17 bases between them. CDR3 size: 15 residues. Germline CDR1 SQVTM, CDR2 ANQGSEA. This chain's CDR3 is CSVAGLLNPKNIQYF. In nucleotides, the CDR3 is TGCAGCGTGGCAGGGTTGCTGAATCCCAAAAACATTCAGTACTTC.

V usage is TRBV5-4 and J usage is TRBJ1-3; no clear D. The germline V and J ends were trimmed by 4 bases and 0 bases, with 14 bases remaining between them. CDR3 length: 16 amino acids. CDR1 is SGHNT and CDR2 is YYREEE in the germline V gene (reference sequence). DNA for the CDR3: TGTGCCAGCAGCACCGGGGTGACGAGCTCTGGAAACACCATATATTTT. Translation: CASSTGVTSSGNTIYF.

The chain joins TRBV6-5 to TRBJ1-1; TRBD1 matches 9 bases. The CDR3 has 14 amino acids. Germline loops: CDR1 MNHEY, CDR2 SVGAGI. V was clipped by 2 bases and J by 7 bases; unmatched bases: 5. The CDR3 sequence is CASSYGQGLLEAFF. Written as DNA, the CDR3 is TGTGCCAGCAGTTACGGACAGGGGTTACTTGAAGCTTTCTTT.

The chain employs TRBV13 and TRBJ2-3; TRBD1 aligns across 7 bases. CDR1 and CDR2 from the germline V gene are PRHDT and FYEKMQ (reference sequence). The V and J ends lost 1 base and 6 bases, in that order; junction bases with no gene match: 4. This CDR3 has 14 residues. The CDR3 DNA sequence: TGTGCCAGCAGCTTAGTGGCAGGGGGTGATACGCAGTATTTT. This codes for CASSLVAGGDTQYF.

In nucleotides, the CDR3 is TGTGCCAGCAGAATGGCCTCGGGGGGCACAGATACGCAGTATTTT. Protein: CASRMASGGTDTQYF. J is TRBJ2-3 and V is TRBV6-6; possibly TRBD2 for D (6 bases). The germline V and J ends were trimmed by 6 bases and 1 base, with 14 bases remaining between them. Germline V CDR1 and CDR2: MNHNY, SVGAGI (reference sequence). This CDR3 contains 15 residues.

J is TRBJ2-5 and V is TRBV5-6, with 9 nucleotides matching TRBD2. Germline trimming cut 4 bases from V and 7 bases from J; bases unmatched to any gene: 11. Germline CDR1 SGHDT, CDR2 YYEEEE. This CDR3 comprises 15 residues. In DNA, the CDR3 is TGTGCCAGCAGCCTGATAGCGGGGGAAAGGGGGACCCAGTACTTC. Translation gives CASSLIAGERGTQYF.

This chain links TRBV29-1 with TRBJ1-1, with D possibly matching TRBD1 (6 bases). V was shortened by 6 bases and J by 0 bases, with 11 bases between the two germline ends. CDR3 length equals 13 residues. The germline gives CDR1 SQVTM, CDR2 ANQGSEA. In DNA form, the CDR3 reads TGCAGCGTCGCACAGGGCGTGAACACTGAAGCTTTCTTT. This gives the protein CSVAQGVNTEAFF.

The rearrangement joins TRBV18 to TRBJ1-4; D remains unclear. This CDR3 has 17 residues. V was shortened by 2 bases and J by 5 bases, with 18 bases between the two germline ends. From germline, CDR1 is KGHSH and CDR2 LQKENI. This CDR3 is CASSPNPPGVPNEKLFF. The DNA for the CDR3 is TGTGCCAGCTCACCAAATCCACCCGGAGTACCAAATGAAAAACTGTTTTTT.

This rearrangement joins TRBV11-3 to TRBJ1-1; possible D gene TRBD1, 5 bases. This CDR3 has 13 amino acids. V was clipped by 8 bases and J by 3 bases, with 13 bases between them. CDR1 is SGHNT, CDR2 YENEEA, per germline. DNA of the CDR3: TGTGCCAGCTCAAGGGGAAAGGACACTGAAGCTTTCTTT. Its translation is CASSRGKDTEAFF.

This clone was seen more than once but under ten times. CDR3 amino acids: CASSILGSEAFF. For the CDR3, the DNA is TGTGCCAGTAGTATATTGGGCTCTGAAGCTTTCTTT. V is TRBV19 and J is TRBJ1-1, with D hard to call. Germline CDR1 LNHDA, CDR2 SQIVND (reference sequence). The CDR3 length is 12 residues. V was pared by 2 bases and J by 6 bases, with 7 bases between.

The V call is TRBV5-6, the J call TRBJ1-1; tentative D call: TRBD1 (6 bases). This CDR3 region has 15 residues. The V gene's germline CDR1 is SGHDT and CDR2 YYEEEE. V lost 4 bases and J 0 bases, leaving 13 bases between the germline ends. The CDR3 reads CASSKKGHVNTEAFF. The CDR3 bases are TGTGCCAGCAGCAAAAAGGGACACGTGAACACTGAAGCTTTCTTT.

The chain employs TRBV7-2 and TRBJ2-7; D remains ambiguous. Germline values: CDR1 SGHTA, CDR2 FQGNSA. The CDR3 runs 14 residues. V lost 3 bases, J lost 3 bases, and 12 bases lay in between. The CDR3: CASSFRLSFYEQYF. The CDR3 DNA reads TGTGCCAGCAGCTTCCGCCTGAGCTTCTACGAGCAGTACTTC. The full variable domain, with the rest looked up from reference TRBV7-2 and TRBJ2-7, is GAGVSQSPSNKVTEKGKDVELRCDPISGHTALYWYRQSLGQGLEFLIYFQGNSAPDKSGLPSDRFSAERTGGSVSTLTIQRTQQEDSAVYLCASSFRLSFYEQYFGPGTRLTVT.

This clone has only a few counts. J is TRBJ2-3 and V is TRBV19; D possibly corresponds to TRBD2 (5 bases). The CDR3 sequence is 15 residues long. Looked up from germline, CDR1 is LNHDA and CDR2 is SQIVND (reference sequence). Trimming shortened V by 10 bases and J by 4 bases, and 21 bases separated the two germline ends. The CDR3 nucleotides are TGTGCCACCCTGGCCCGTATTGGGAGCGCAGATACGCAGTATTTT. It codes for CATLARIGSADTQYF.